Listed below are T cell receptor beta chains from one sample, sequenced in a study of PD-1 blockade in mismatch repair-deficient tumors. Some clones are missing from TCRdb's copy, which holds only in-frame ones; the method was immunoSEQ multiplex PCR. The sample holds about 120,000 clones; 86% are singletons and the top ten take roughly 14%. The sample consisted of peripheral blood, taken 44 weeks after starting pembrolizumab. These receptors were taken from an adult with mismatch repair-deficient cancer. CDR3s include the opening cysteine and the closing phenylalanine or tryptophan. A D gene is named only where the DNA matches it firmly. Size tells how often a clone was seen (once, few, many) or the class of an expanded clone, and some rows leave it out.

j_call v_call d_call clone_size cdr3_nt cdr3_aa
TRBJ2-5 TRBV20-1 NA NA TGCAGTGATAGAGGGACCATGGTCCAGTACTTC CSDRGTMVQYF
TRBJ2-3 TRBV19 TRBD1 NA TGTGCCAGTAACGTGATAAGGGACAGAACCACAGATACGCAGTATTTT CASNVIRDRTTDTQYF
TRBJ2-7 TRBV5-4 TRBD1 NA TGCGCCAGCAGCCAAGAGACAGGGGGTTCCTACGAGCAGTACTTC CASSQETGGSYEQYF
TRBJ2-3 TRBV11-2 NA NA TGTGCCAGCAGCTTTAGGGTCCAGGCTGGAGATACGCAGTATTTT CASSFRVQAGDTQYF
TRBJ2-7 TRBV18 NA NA TGTGCCAGCTCACCAGGGGGACACGAGCAGTACTTC CASSPGGHEQYF
TRBJ2-1 TRBV19 TRBD2 NA TGTGCCAGTAGGCACACTAGCGGGAGAACGTACAATGAGCAGTTCTTC CASRHTSGRTYNEQFF
TRBJ2-7 TRBV7-6 NA NA TGTGCCAGCAGCTTAGCCGGAGACCGCCCCGAGCAGTACTTC CASSLAGDRPEQYF
TRBJ2-7 TRBV7-9 TRBD1 once TGTGCCAGCAGCACAAGGACAGGGGGCGACGAGCAGTACTTC CASSTRTGGDEQYF
TRBJ1-1 TRBV14 TRBD1 NA TGTGCCAGCAGCCAAGGGGTGTACAGGGGGAACACTGAAGCTTTCTTT CASSQGVYRGNTEAFF
TRBJ2-1 TRBV29-1 TRBD1 NA TGCAGCGTTGAAGTAGGACAGGGAGGCAATGAGCAGTTCTTC CSVEVGQGGNEQFF
TRBJ2-7 TRBV7-9 TRBD1 NA TGTGCCAGCAGCCCCCCGGACAGGGTTGGCTACGAGCAGTACTTC CASSPPDRVGYEQYF
TRBJ2-1 TRBV27 TRBD2 once TGTGCCAGCAGTTTAGGGACTAGCGGGGAGGATGAGCAGTTCTTC CASSLGTSGEDEQFF
TRBJ2-5 TRBV18 TRBD1 few TGTGCCAGCTCACCAGGGACAGGGGGTGGCGAGACCCAGTACTTC CASSPGTGGGETQYF
TRBJ2-7 TRBV11-3 NA NA TGTGCCAGCAGCTTAACGAGGTTGGCCTACGAGCAGTACTTC CASSLTRLAYEQYF
TRBJ2-7 TRBV7-8 NA NA TGTGCCAGCAGCCGGGTGGAGATCTCCTGGTTTCAGTACTTC CASSRVEISWFQYF
TRBJ2-5 TRBV6-1 NA once TGTGCCAGCAGTGAGGATCTTCTCGACAGGTTCACGGAGACCCAGTACTTC CASSEDLLDRFTETQYF
TRBJ2-2 TRBV21-1 NA NA TGTGCCAGCAGCGAAACCTCCGGGACAAATAACACCGGGGAGCTGTTTTTT CASSETSGTNNTGELFF
TRBJ2-7 TRBV6-1 NA NA TGTGCCACCGATGGGGGGTCCTACGAGCAGTACTTC CATDGGSYEQYF
TRBJ2-7 TRBV5-1 NA few TGCGCCAGCAGCTCCGGGACAAGGGGCGAGCAGTACTTC CASSSGTRGEQYF
TRBJ2-2 TRBV11-3 NA NA TGTGCCAGCAGCTCCCCCGAGCGAGCGTACACCGGGGAGCTGTTTTTT CASSSPERAYTGELFF
TRBJ2-3 TRBV5-1 TRBD1 NA TGCGCCAGCAGCCCGCTCGACGGACAGGGGTTAAATACGCAGTATTTT CASSPLDGQGLNTQYF
TRBJ1-3 TRBV5-4 NA NA TGTGCCAGCAGCTTGGGGCAGGGAAACACCATATATTTT CASSLGQGNTIYF
TRBJ2-5 TRBV30 NA NA TGTGCCTGGAGCTTCAAAATTTGGGAGACCCAGTACTTC CAWSFKIWETQYF
TRBJ2-7 TRBV6-5 NA NA TGTGCCAGCAGTCTAACTGGCAGCTACGAGCAGTACTTC CASSLTGSYEQYF
TRBJ2-1 TRBV4-3 TRBD2 once TGCGCCAGCAGCCAAAAACCCACGGGACTAGCGGTGTACAATGAGCAGTTCTTC CASSQKPTGLAVYNEQFF
TRBJ2-1 TRBV5-6 NA once TGTGCCAGCAGCTTGGCTCAGGGGCGGGATCGGTTCTTC CASSLAQGRDRFF
TRBJ1-5 TRBV6-5 NA NA TGTGCCAGCAGCTCCGACGCGGAGGGACCCCAGCATTTT CASSSDAEGPQHF
TRBJ2-7 TRBV28 NA NA TGTGCCAGCAGTCAACCCCGGGACGGGACCTACGAGCAGTACTTC CASSQPRDGTYEQYF
TRBJ1-2 TRBV30 NA many TGTGCCTGGAGATGGGGGGCTGGCTACACCTTC CAWRWGAGYTF
TRBJ2-2 TRBV7-6 NA NA TGTGCCAGCAGCCCAAGCCCTAGGGGGGGTACCGGGGAGCTGTTTTTT CASSPSPRGGTGELFF
TRBJ2-7 TRBV28 NA NA TGTGCCAGCAGCCCGGTCCGGGACGACTCCTACGAGCAGTACTTC CASSPVRDDSYEQYF
TRBJ2-5 TRBV6-5 NA NA TGTGCCAGCAGTCTTAGGGGGAGCCGAGAGACCCAGTACTTC CASSLRGSRETQYF
TRBJ2-3 TRBV27 NA once TGTGCCAGCAGTCATGACCCAAAAGGCACAGATACGCAGTATTTT CASSHDPKGTDTQYF
TRBJ2-2 TRBV6-6 NA once TGTGCCGGTAGACTAGTACTTTCCGGGGAGCTGTTTTTT CAGRLVLSGELFF
TRBJ2-7 TRBV11-2 TRBD2 NA TGTGCCAGCAGCTTATCTACCTTAGCGGGCGGGTTCGAGCAGTACTTC CASSLSTLAGGFEQYF
TRBJ2-1 TRBV29-1 NA NA TGCAGCGTTCTCCGGGCAGAGACCTACAATGAGCAGTTCTTC CSVLRAETYNEQFF
TRBJ2-4 TRBV21-1 NA NA TGTGCCAGCAGCAGGAAAGGTTGCAGGGGTGGGGAAAACATTCAGTACTTC CASSRKGCRGGENIQYF
TRBJ2-5 TRBV28 TRBD1 NA TGTGCCACACAGAAAGGGACAGCCCAAGAGACCCAGTACTTC CATQKGTAQETQYF
TRBJ2-7 TRBV6-5 TRBD1 NA TGTGCCAGCGGCCAGGACAGGCCGGAGGACGAGCAGTACTTC CASGQDRPEDEQYF
TRBJ1-1 TRBV5-6 TRBD1 NA TGTGCCAGCAGAAAGAGGGGGCTGAACACTGAAGCTTTCTTT CASRKRGLNTEAFF
TRBJ2-5 TRBV15 NA once TGTGCCACCAGCAGAGGGCCAACCAGGGAAGAGACCCAGTACTTC CATSRGPTREETQYF
TRBJ2-5 TRBV27 NA NA TGTGCCAGCAGTTTACTGGGGGGCAAAGAGACCCAGTACTTC CASSLLGGKETQYF
TRBJ2-7 TRBV28 NA NA TGTGCCAGCAAGGGTAAGCGGTACACCTACGAGCAGTACTTC CASKGKRYTYEQYF
TRBJ2-7 TRBV2 TRBD1 NA TGTGCCAGCGGAGGACAGGGGAACTACGAGCAGTACTTC CASGGQGNYEQYF
TRBJ2-1 TRBV5-8 NA once TGTGCCAGCAGCCCCTCAGCGGACTCCTACAATGAGCAGTTCTTC CASSPSADSYNEQFF
TRBJ2-7 TRBV4-2 NA NA TGTGCCAGCAGCCACCTAGCCTACGAGCAGTACTTC CASSHLAYEQYF
TRBJ2-7 TRBV19 NA NA TGTGCCAGTAGTAGAACGGGACTTGCCACCTACGAGCAGTACTTC CASSRTGLATYEQYF
TRBJ1-1 TRBV19 NA once TGTGCCAGTAGCACCGATAACAGCGCCACTGAAGCTTTCTTT CASSTDNSATEAFF
TRBJ2-1 TRBV29-1 TRBD1 NA TGCAGCGTAGCCGGGACAGGGAGGTACAATGAGCAGTTCTTC CSVAGTGRYNEQFF